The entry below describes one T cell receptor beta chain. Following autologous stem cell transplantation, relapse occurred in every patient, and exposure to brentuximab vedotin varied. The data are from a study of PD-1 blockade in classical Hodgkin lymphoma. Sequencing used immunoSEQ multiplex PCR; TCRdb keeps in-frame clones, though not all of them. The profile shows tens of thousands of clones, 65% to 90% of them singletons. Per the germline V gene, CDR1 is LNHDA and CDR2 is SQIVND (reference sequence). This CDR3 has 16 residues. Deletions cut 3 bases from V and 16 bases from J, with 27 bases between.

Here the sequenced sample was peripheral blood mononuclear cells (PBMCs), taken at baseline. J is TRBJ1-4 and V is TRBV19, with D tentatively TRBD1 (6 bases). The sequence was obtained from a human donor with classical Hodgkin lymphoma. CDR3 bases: TGTGCCAGTAGTATGTCGTCCGGGACACCTTTTTTCAGGCCGTTTTTT. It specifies CASSMSSGTPFFRPFF.